This T cell receptor (beta chain) originates from a study of metastatic and nonmetastatic thyroid tumors. Background on the study: It was across blood and tumor or nodule tissue from malignant and benign thyroid patients that repertoires were compared.

The authors' processing: Clinicopathological groups of papillary thyroid cancer showed CDR3 differences that were used to build a distant-metastasis classifier. TCRdb redid the clone calls on the PCR reads using MiXCR. For this entry, the V and J calls and clone size follow TCRdb and not the study's own pipeline. The table shows about 52,000 clones, with roughly 15% occurring only once. General study findings and limits: For both blood and tumor, malignant thyroid tumors reportedly showed significantly higher TCR beta diversity than benign nodules did.

No patient had received any treatment before thyroid surgery. The CDR3 is made up of 16 amino acids. Germline V lookup: CDR1 MDHEN, CDR2 SYDVKM. Deletions cut 7 bases from V and 2 bases from J, with 20 bases between. This clone has at least ten counts. Its antigen is undetermined. The source material was blood. This sequence joins TRBV28 and TRBJ2-5; possibly TRBD2 for D (6 bases). This sequence originates from a female donor with papillary thyroid cancer or a benign thyroid nodule (not recorded which). Some clones in this sample may be carry-over from other donors' samples. The CDR3, as DNA: TGTGCCAGCACTCCGAGAGGGGCGGGGCTACAAGAGACCCAGTACTTC. Encoded protein: CASTPRGAGLQETQYF.